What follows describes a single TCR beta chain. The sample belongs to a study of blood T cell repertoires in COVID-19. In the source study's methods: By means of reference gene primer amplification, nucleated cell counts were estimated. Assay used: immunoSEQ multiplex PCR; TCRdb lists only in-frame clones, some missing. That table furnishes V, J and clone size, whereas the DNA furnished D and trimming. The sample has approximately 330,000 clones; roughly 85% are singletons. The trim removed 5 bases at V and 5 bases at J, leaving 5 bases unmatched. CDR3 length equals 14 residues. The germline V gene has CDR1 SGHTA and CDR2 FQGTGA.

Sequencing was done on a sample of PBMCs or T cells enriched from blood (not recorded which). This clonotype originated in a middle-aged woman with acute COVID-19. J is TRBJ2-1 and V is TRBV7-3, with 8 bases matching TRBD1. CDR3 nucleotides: TGTGCCAGCAGCCATGGGACAGGCAACAATGAGCAGTTCTTC. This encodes CASSHGTGNNEQFF.